Detailed here is one TCR beta chain. Its antigen specificity is not known. No much larger clonotype is one base removed from it; base qualities were not supplied. The immunoSEQ Assay, a bias-controlled multiplex PCR, was used to amplify TCRbeta CDR3 regions from genomic DNA. The paper's data handling went like this. The number of nucleated cells in each sample was estimated from the amplification of reference gene primers within the assay. Sequence reads were collapsed and filtered to measure the absolute abundance of every unique TCRbeta CDR3 rearrangement. For each sample, productive Simpson clonality was calculated as the square root of Simpson's diversity index across productive rearrangements. TCRdb retrieved this table from immuneACCESS and kept in-frame rearrangements only. Not all clones are present; in checked studies, unresolved V genes account for under half, and no reason is known for the remainder. Clone size and V and J calls were adopted from that table, with D and trimming inferred from the DNA. This sample has about 140,000 clones in its table, and approximately 88% of those were observed once. Together, the top ten hold roughly 28% of the sample.

CDR1 and CDR2, looked up from the germline V gene, are SGHTA and FQGNSA. Including the terminal cysteine and phenylalanine, the CDR3 comprises 13 residues. Only the CDR3 DNA stays, 39 bases, in frame from base 1. Trimming takes 3 bases from V and 2 bases from J, and the germline ends sit 8 bases apart. The data originate from a study of blood T cell repertoires in COVID-19 (TCRdb year 2020). Regarding the study in general: Samples from collaborators originated in the United States, Italy and Spain and spanned both the acute and convalescent phases of COVID-19. The prospective study material was composed of cDNA or gDNA derived from T cells, B-cell-depleted T cells, or PBMCs. Deeply sampled blood TCRbeta repertoires from subjects exposed to, actively infected with, or recovered from COVID-19 were included in the dataset. The repertoires were released in a freely available public database meant as a resource for research on the immune response to SARS-CoV-2. The samples were drawn from two sources: the first 160 participants of the ongoing ImmuneRACE study, and 1,000 to 1,500 subjects contributed by 6 global collaborators. Nearly every sample came with metadata listing a de-identified subject ID, COVID-19 status, age in years and sex. Where available, HLA class I and class II types were obtained from metadata supplied by the sample provider rather than from assay-based typing.

Collaborating institutions collected whole blood in K2EDTA tubes following their own protocols. Collaborator samples were shipped for TCRbeta analysis as frozen whole blood, isolated PBMCs, or DNA extracted from either sample type. Paper-wide results and their limitations: The quantity of clinical and demographic metadata differed by source and by participant and was supplied without curation.

The clonotype originates from a human donor in a cohort sampled during active COVID-19. The rearrangement joined TRBV7-2 to TRBJ2-7; possibly the D gene is TRBD1, per 5 matching bases. Sequenced material: peripheral blood. The nucleotide sequence reads TGTGCCAGCAGCTTCTTCAGGGCCTACGAGCAGTACTTC. Translated, this gives CASSFFRAYEQYF.